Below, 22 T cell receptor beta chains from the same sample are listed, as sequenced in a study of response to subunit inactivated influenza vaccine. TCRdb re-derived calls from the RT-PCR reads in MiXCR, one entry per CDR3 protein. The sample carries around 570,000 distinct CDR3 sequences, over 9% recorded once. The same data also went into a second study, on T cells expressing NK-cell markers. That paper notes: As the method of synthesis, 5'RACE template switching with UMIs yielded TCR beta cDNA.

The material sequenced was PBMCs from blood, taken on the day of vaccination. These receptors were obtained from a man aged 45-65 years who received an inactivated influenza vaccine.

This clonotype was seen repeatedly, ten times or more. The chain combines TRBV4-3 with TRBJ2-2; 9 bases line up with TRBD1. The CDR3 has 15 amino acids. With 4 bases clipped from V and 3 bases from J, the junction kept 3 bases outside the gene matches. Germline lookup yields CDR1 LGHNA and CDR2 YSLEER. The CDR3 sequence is CASSRGQGDTGELFF. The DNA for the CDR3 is TGCGCCAGCAGCCGGGGACAGGGAGACACCGGGGAGCTGTTTTTT.

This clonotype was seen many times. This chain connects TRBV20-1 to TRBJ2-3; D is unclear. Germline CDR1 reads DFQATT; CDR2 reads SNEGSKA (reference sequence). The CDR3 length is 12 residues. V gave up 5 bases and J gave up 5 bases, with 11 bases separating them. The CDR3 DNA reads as TGCAGTGCTCCCCCTTGGGGAGATACGCAGTATTTT. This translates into CSAPPWGDTQYF.

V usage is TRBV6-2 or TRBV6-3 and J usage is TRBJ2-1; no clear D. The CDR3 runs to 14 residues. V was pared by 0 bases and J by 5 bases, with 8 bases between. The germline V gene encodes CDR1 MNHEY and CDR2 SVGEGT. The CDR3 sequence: CASSYSGGHNEQFF. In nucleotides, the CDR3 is TGTGCCAGCAGTTACTCGGGCGGACACAATGAGCAGTTCTTC.

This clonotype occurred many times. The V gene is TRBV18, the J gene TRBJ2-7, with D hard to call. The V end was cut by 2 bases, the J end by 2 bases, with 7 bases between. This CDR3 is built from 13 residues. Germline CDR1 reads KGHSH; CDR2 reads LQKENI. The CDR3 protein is CASSPGFAYEQYF. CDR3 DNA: TGTGCCAGCTCACCAGGATTTGCCTACGAGCAGTACTTC.

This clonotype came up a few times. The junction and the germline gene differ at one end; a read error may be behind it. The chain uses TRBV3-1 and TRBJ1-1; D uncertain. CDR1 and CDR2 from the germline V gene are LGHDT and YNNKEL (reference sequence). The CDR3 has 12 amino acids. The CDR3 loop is CASSSAGGGRCF. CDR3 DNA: TGTGCCAGCAGCTCCGCCGGAGGAGGCAGGTGCTTT.

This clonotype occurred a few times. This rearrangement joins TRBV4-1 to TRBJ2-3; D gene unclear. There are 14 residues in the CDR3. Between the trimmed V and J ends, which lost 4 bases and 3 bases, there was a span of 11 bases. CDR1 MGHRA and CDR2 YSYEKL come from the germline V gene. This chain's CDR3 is CASSLWAKTDTQYF. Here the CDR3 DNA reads TGCGCCAGCAGCCTTTGGGCGAAGACAGATACGCAGTATTTT.

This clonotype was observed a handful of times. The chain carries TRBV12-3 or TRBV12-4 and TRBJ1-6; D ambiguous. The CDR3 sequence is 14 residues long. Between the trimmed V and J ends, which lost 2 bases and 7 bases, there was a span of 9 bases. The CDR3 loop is CASSLSQENSPLHF. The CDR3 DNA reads TGTGCCAGCAGTTTAAGCCAGGAGAATTCACCCCTCCACTTT.

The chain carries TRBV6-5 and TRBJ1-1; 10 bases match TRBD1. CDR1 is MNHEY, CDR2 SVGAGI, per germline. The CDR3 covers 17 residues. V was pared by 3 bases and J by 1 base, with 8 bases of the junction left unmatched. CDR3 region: CASSYRMTGGRNTEAFF. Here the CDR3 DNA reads TGTGCCAGCAGTTATAGAATGACAGGGGGCCGGAACACTGAAGCTTTCTTT.

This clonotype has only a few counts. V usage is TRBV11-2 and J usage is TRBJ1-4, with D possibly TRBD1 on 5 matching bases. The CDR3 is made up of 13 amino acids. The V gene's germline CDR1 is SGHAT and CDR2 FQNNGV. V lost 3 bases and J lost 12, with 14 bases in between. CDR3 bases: TGTGCCAGCAGCTTGCCAGGGTTAAGGGAACTGTTTTTT. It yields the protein CASSLPGLRELFF.

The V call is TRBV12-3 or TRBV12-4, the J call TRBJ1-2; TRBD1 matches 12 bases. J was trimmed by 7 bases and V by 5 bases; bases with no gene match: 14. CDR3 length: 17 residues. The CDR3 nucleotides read TGTGCCAGCAGTCCAACCCGGGACAGGGGGCGAGATAGTGGCTACACCTTC. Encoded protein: CASSPTRDRGRDSGYTF.

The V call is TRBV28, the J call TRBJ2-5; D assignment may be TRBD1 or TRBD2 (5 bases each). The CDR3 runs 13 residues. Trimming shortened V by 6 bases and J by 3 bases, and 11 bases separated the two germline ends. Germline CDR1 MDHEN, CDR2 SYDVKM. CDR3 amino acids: CASRGLGKETQYF. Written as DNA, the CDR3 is TGTGCCAGCAGGGGGCTCGGGAAAGAGACCCAGTACTTC.

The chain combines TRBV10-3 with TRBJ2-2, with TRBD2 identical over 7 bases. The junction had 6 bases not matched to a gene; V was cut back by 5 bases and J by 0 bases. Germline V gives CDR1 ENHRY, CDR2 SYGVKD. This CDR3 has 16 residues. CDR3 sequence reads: CAISTPSGANTGELFF. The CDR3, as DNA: TGTGCCATCAGTACCCCTAGCGGCGCGAACACCGGGGAGCTGTTTTTT.

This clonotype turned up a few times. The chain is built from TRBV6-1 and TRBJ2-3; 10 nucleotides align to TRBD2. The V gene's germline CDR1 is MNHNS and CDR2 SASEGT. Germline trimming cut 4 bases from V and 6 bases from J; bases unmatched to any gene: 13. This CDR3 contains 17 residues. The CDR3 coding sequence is TGTGCCAGCAGTGTTAGTAGCGGGGGGCTAATTGCCGATACGCAGTATTTT. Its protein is CASSVSSGGLIADTQYF.

The CDR3 nucleotides are TGTGCCAGTAGTATGGGTCTACAGCCCCAGCATTTT. This translates into CASSMGLQPQHF. V usage is TRBV19 and J usage is TRBJ1-5; D is ambiguous. Germline values: CDR1 LNHDA, CDR2 SQIVND (reference sequence). The CDR3 runs to 12 residues. Trimming left V 3 bases short and J 7 bases short, with 7 bases between.

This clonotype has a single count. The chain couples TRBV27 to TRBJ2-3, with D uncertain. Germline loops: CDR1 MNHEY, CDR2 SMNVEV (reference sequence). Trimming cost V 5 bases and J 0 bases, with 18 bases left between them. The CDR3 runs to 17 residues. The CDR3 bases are TGTGCCAGCAGTCCCGGACCGACACGAGCGAGCACAGATACGCAGTATTTT. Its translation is CASSPGPTRASTDTQYF.

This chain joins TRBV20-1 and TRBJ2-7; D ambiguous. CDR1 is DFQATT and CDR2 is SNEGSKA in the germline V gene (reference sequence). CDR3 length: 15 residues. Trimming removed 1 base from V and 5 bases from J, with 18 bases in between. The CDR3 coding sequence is TGCAGTGCTAGAGGTCTTCAGGAGAAACGGGACGAGCAGTACTTC. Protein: CSARGLQEKRDEQYF.

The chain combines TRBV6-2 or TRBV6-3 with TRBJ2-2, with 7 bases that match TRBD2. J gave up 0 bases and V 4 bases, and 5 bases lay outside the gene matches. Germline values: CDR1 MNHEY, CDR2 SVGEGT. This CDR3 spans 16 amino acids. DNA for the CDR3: TGTGCCAGCAGTTCCCCCAGCGGGGCGAACACCGGGGAGCTGTTTTTT. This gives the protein CASSSPSGANTGELFF.

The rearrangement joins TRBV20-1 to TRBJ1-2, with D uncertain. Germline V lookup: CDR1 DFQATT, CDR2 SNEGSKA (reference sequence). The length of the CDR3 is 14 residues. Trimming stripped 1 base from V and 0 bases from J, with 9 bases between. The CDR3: CSARGVNSNYGYTF. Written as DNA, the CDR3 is TGCAGTGCTAGAGGTGTCAACTCTAACTATGGCTACACCTTC.

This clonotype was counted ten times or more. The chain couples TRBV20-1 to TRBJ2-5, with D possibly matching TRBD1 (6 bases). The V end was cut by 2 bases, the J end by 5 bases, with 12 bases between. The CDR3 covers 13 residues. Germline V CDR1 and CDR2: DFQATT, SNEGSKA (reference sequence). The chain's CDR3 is CSARFGTSETQYF. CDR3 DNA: TGCAGTGCTAGATTTGGGACAAGTGAGACCCAGTACTTC.

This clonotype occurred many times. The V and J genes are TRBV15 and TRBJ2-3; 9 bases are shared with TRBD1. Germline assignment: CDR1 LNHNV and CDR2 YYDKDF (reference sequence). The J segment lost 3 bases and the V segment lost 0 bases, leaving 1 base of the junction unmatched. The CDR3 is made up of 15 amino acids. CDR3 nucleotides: TGTGCCACCAGCAGAGAAGGACAGGGGACAGATACGCAGTATTTT. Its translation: CATSREGQGTDTQYF.

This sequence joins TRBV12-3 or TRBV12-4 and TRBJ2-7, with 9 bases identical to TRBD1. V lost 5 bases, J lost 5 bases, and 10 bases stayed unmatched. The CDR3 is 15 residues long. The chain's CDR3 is CASSPLTGGNDEQYF. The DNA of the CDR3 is TGTGCCAGCAGTCCTTTGACAGGGGGTAACGACGAGCAGTACTTC.

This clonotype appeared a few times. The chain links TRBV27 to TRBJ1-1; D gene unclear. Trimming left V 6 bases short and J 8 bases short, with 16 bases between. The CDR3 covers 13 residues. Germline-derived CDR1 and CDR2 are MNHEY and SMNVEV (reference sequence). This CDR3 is CASSPVWEIEAFF. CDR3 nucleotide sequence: TGTGCCAGCAGCCCGGTTTGGGAGATAGAAGCTTTCTTT.